This entry is about one TCR beta chain. Antigen: not known. Sequencing used immunoSEQ multiplex PCR; TCRdb keeps in-frame clones, though not all of them. The table shows 180,000 or so clones, with 90% to 95% occurring only once. The sample comes from a study of shared clonotypes between healthy human individuals. Study-level points and caveats: Across a handful of donors, naive CD4 shared around 5%, naive CD8 around 3.5%, memory CD4 roughly 2.3%, memory CD8 around 0.42%.

The V gene's germline CDR1 is MDHEN and CDR2 SYDVKM. The CDR3 contains 15 residues. J gave up 2 bases and V 6 bases, and 6 bases lay outside the gene matches. The sequencing input was naive CD4+ T cells sorted from blood. As for subset: CD45RA+ positively selected. The sequence was obtained from a woman in her 30s in good health. V is TRBV28 and J is TRBJ1-1, with TRBD1 identical over 10 bases. As DNA, the CDR3 is TGTGCCAGCAGACCCGGACAGGGGGGAAACACTGAAGCTTTCTTT. It translates to CASRPGQGGNTEAFF.